Following are 5 T cell receptor beta chains from one sample sequenced in a study of cytomegalovirus exposure and HLA in healthy donors. PCR primers comprised 60 Vbeta and 13 Jbeta primers. Using immunoSEQ multiplex PCR, the repertoire was profiled, and TCRdb retains in-frame clones only, with some absent. The data contain some 150,000 clones, almost 85% of them singletons. The sample consisted of PBMCs. Every receptor here comes from a man between 18 and 35 years old in good health and CMV-seropositive.

This chain connects TRBV11-2 to TRBJ2-5; 13 bases are a match to TRBD2. Germline CDR1 is SGHAT and CDR2 is FQNNGV. With 6 bases clipped from V and 5 bases from J, the junction kept 6 bases outside the gene matches. CDR3 length: 15 residues. The CDR3 reads CASRPLAGGRETQYF. The CDR3 region has the DNA TGTGCCAGCAGACCACTAGCGGGAGGGCGTGAGACCCAGTACTTC.

The genes are TRBV7-9 and TRBJ2-3; maybe TRBD2 (5 bases). This CDR3 has 13 residues. V was clipped by 5 bases and J by 5 bases, with 11 bases between them. Looked up from germline, CDR1 is SEHNR and CDR2 is FQNEAQ (reference sequence). The CDR3 nucleotides are TGTGCCAGCAGCAGCGGACGGCAAGATACGCAGTATTTT. It is translated as CASSSGRQDTQYF.

This clone came up a few times. The chain is built from TRBV6-1 and TRBJ1-6; maybe TRBD1 (6 bases). CDR1 MNHNS and CDR2 SASEGT come from the germline V gene. The V end was cut by 8 bases, the J end by 6 bases, with 14 bases between. The CDR3 runs to 14 residues. This chain's CDR3 is CASGAGEGNSPLHF. Here the CDR3 DNA reads TGTGCCAGCGGGGCAGGGGAAGGTAATTCACCCCTCCACTTT.

This clone was detected only a few times. The chain recombines TRBV10-3 with TRBJ1-1; no reliable D call. Germline CDR1 and CDR2: ENHRY and SYGVKD. V was cut by 8 bases and J by 4 bases, with 8 bases left in between. The CDR3 totals 11 residues. The CDR3 nucleotides read TGTGCCATCTCCGAGGGCACTGAAGCTTTCTTT. Translating gives CAISEGTEAFF.

This rearrangement joins TRBV7-9 to TRBJ2-7; D is possibly TRBD1 (6 bases). CDR1 is SEHNR and CDR2 is FQNEAQ in the germline V gene (reference sequence). The CDR3 extends over 17 amino acids. V lost 5 bases and J 1 base, leaving 21 bases between the germline ends. CDR3 loop: CASSHPLRGNPSYEQYF. CDR3 sequence (DNA): TGTGCCAGCAGCCATCCCCTCAGGGGAAACCCGTCCTACGAGCAGTACTTC. Full variable domain (remainder filled in from reference TRBV7-9 and TRBJ2-7): DTGVSQNPRHKITKRGQNVTFRCDPISEHNRLYWYRQTLGQGPEFLTYFQNEAQLEKSRLLSDRFSAERPKGSFSTLEIQRTEQGDSAMYLCASSHPLRGNPSYEQYFGPGTRLTVT.